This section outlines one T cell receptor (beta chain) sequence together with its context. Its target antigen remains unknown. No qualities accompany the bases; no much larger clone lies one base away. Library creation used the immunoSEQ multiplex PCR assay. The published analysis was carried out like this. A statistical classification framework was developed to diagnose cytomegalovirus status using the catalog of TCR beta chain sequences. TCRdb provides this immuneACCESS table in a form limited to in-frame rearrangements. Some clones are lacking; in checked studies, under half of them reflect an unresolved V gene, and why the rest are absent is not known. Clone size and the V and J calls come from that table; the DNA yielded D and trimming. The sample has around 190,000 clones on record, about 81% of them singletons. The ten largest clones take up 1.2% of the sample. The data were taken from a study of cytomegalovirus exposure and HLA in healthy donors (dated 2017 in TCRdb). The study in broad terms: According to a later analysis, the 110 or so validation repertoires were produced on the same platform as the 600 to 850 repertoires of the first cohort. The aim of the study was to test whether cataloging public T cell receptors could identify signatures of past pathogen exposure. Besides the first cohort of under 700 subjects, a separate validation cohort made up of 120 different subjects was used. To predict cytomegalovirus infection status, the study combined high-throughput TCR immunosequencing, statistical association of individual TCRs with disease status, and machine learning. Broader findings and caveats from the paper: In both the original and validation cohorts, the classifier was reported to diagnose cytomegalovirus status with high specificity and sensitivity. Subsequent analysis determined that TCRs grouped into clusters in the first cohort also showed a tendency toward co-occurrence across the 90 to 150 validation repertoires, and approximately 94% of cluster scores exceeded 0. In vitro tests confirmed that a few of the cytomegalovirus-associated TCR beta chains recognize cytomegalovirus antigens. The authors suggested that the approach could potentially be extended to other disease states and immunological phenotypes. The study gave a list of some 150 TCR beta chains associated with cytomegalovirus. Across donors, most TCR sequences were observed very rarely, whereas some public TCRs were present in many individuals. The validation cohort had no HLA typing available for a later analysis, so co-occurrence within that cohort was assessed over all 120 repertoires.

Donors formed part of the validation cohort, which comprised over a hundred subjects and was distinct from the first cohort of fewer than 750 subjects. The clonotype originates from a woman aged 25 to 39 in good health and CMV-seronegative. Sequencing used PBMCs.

The nucleotide sequence is TGTGCCAGCCGGGACTACCTTAACACCGGGGAGCTGTTTTTT. This yields the protein CASRDYLNTGELFF. The chain is assembled from TRBV14 and TRBJ2-2; 7 central bases correspond to TRBD2. Clipping removes 8 bases from V and 2 bases from J, with 5 as the unmatched junction base count. The CDR3 runs 14 amino acids, cysteine and phenylalanine included. The retained sequence is limited to the CDR3, 42 bases, with the frame set at the first base. From a lookup of the germline V gene, CDR1 and CDR2 are SGHDN and FVKESK.